The 14 T cell receptor beta chains below were found in one sample sequenced in a study of T cells in localized non-small cell lung cancer. Using immunoSEQ multiplex PCR, the repertoire was profiled, and TCRdb retains in-frame clones only, with some absent. The repertoire consists of tens of thousands of clones, with 86% occurring once and the leading ten covering over 15%. The source was peripheral blood, collected before any cancer treatment. Source of these receptors: a male donor at least 60 years old with stage III squamous cell lung carcinoma.

This clone was detected only a few times. This sequence joins TRBV28 and TRBJ2-7; 10 nucleotides agree with TRBD1. The CDR3 has 12 amino acids. The germline V gene encodes CDR1 MDHEN and CDR2 SYDVKM. V lost 10 bases to trimming and J lost 5 bases; unmatched junction nucleotides: 5. The CDR3 region is CATMTGGNEQYF. DNA for the CDR3: TGTGCCACTATGACAGGGGGCAACGAGCAGTACTTC.

The chain recombines TRBV7-6 with TRBJ2-1; 10 positions match TRBD2. The CDR3 is 15 amino acids. Losses at the gene ends were 7 bases for V and 9 bases for J; bases not matched to a gene: 12. Per germline, CDR1 SGHVS and CDR2 FNYEAQ. The CDR3 DNA follows: TGTGCCAGCACCCCTAGCGGGAGCGTTGGTAGTGAGCAGTTCTTC. Translation gives CASTPSGSVGSEQFF.

The chain combines TRBV7-9 with TRBJ2-3; TRBD1 matches at 7 bases. Trimming removed 11 bases from V and 3 bases from J; junction bases left unmatched: 5. This CDR3 spans 12 amino acids. From germline, CDR1 is SEHNR and CDR2 FQNEAQ (reference sequence). For the CDR3, the DNA is TGTGCCGGAGGACAGGAGACAGATACGCAGTATTTT. Translated: CAGGQETDTQYF.

A few counts support this clone. The genes are TRBV10-3 and TRBJ1-4, with D uncertain. Trimming removed 11 bases from V and 0 bases from J, with 10 bases in between. This CDR3 has 13 residues. Germline CDR1 ENHRY, CDR2 SYGVKD. Here the CDR3 DNA reads TGTGCCGTCCAGCCTGCAACTAATGAAAAACTGTTTTTT. Its translation: CAVQPATNEKLFF.

The CDR3 loop is CSVEAQADTEAFF. The DNA of the CDR3 is TGCAGCGTTGAAGCACAGGCGGACACTGAAGCTTTCTTT. The chain has TRBV29-1 and TRBJ1-1; TRBD1 might be the D (5 bases). Per the germline V gene, CDR1 is SQVTM and CDR2 is ANQGSEA. The germline V and J ends were trimmed by 1 base and 3 bases, with 9 bases remaining between them. The CDR3 consists of 13 residues. The variable domain in full, completed from reference TRBV29-1 and TRBJ1-1, reads SAVISQKPSRDICQRGTSLTIQCQVDSQVTMMFWYRQQPGQSLTLIATANQGSEATYESGFVIDKFPISRPNLTFSTLTVSNMSPEDSSIYLCSVEAQADTEAFFGQGTRLTVV.

This chain joins TRBV9 and TRBJ2-7; TRBD1 matches 10 bases. This CDR3 has 15 residues. In germline, CDR1 is SGDLS, CDR2 YYNGEE. Trimming at V came to 0 bases and at J to 4 bases, leaving 4 bases not matched to a gene. CDR3 sequence (DNA): TGTGCCAGCAGCGTAGACGGGACAGGGGTATACGAGCAGTACTTC. It codes for CASSVDGTGVYEQYF.

J is TRBJ2-1 and V is TRBV2, with D perhaps being TRBD1 or TRBD2 (5 bases each). V gave up 5 bases and J gave up 9 bases, with 17 bases separating them. CDR3 length: 14 residues. In germline, CDR1 is SNHLY, CDR2 FYNNEI. The DNA for the CDR3 is TGTGCCAGCAGTCCGGACTGGACGGGGCGTGAGCAGTTCTTC. It encodes CASSPDWTGREQFF. Full variable domain (rest looked up from reference TRBV2 and TRBJ2-1): EPEVTQTPSHQVTQMGQEVILRCVPISNHLYFYWYRQILGQKVEFLVSFYNNEISEKSEIFDDQFSVERPDGSNFTLKIRSTKLEDSAMYFCASSPDWTGREQFFGPGTRLTVL.

The CDR3 loop is CASRIEGSRAADTQYF. The CDR3 DNA follows: TGTGCCAGTAGAATCGAGGGGTCTAGGGCCGCAGATACGCAGTATTTT. The chain combines TRBV19 with TRBJ2-3; D tentatively reads TRBD1 or TRBD2 (5 bases each). Germline V gene data show CDR1 as LNHDA and CDR2 as SQIVND (reference sequence). The germline V and J ends were trimmed by 6 bases and 4 bases, with 20 bases remaining between them. The CDR3 contains 16 residues.

This clone appeared a single time. The chain recombines TRBV11-2 with TRBJ2-1, with 10 bases identical to TRBD2. This CDR3 spans 14 amino acids. Losses at the gene ends were 8 bases for V and 8 bases for J; bases not matched to a gene: 9. Germline CDR1 is SGHAT and CDR2 is FQNNGV. The CDR3 protein is CASESAGGPYEQFF. CDR3 coding DNA: TGTGCCAGCGAATCAGCGGGGGGGCCGTATGAGCAGTTCTTC. Full variable domain (outside the CDR3, taken from reference TRBV11-2 and TRBJ2-1): EAGVAQSPRYKIIEKRQSVAFWCNPISGHATLYWYQQILGQGPKLLIQFQNNGVVDDSQLPKDRFSAERLKGVDSTLKIQPAKLEDSAVYLCASESAGGPYEQFFGPGTRLTVL.

This clone occurred once. Here the CDR3 reads CASSGRTRGNTEAFF. In DNA form, the CDR3 reads TGTGCCAGCAGCGGCAGGACCAGGGGAAACACTGAAGCTTTCTTT. This chain joins TRBV11-2 and TRBJ1-1; a weak D match, TRBD1 (6 bases). The CDR3 length is 15 residues. V lost 5 bases and J 2 bases, leaving 15 bases between the germline ends. CDR1 and CDR2 from the germline V gene are SGHAT and FQNNGV.

The rearrangement uses TRBV18 and TRBJ2-3; TRBD1 matches at 8 bases. Per the germline V gene, CDR1 is KGHSH and CDR2 is LQKENI. V lost 2 bases to trimming and J lost 2 bases; unmatched junction nucleotides: 3. This CDR3 spans 15 amino acids. CDR3 amino acids: CASSPGDRLTDTQYF. The CDR3 DNA follows: TGTGCCAGCTCACCAGGGGACAGGCTCACAGATACGCAGTATTTT.

The CDR3 region has the DNA TGCGCCAGCAGTGAGAAGGCAGTCCAAGAGACCCAGTACTTC. Protein product: CASSEKAVQETQYF. V and J are TRBV10-1 and TRBJ2-5; D remains ambiguous. V dropped 2 bases and J dropped 1 base, with 8 bases sitting between them. In germline, CDR1 is WNHNN, CDR2 SYGVQD (reference sequence). This CDR3 spans 14 amino acids.

The sample holds a few counts of this clone. This chain connects TRBV2 to TRBJ1-4; tentative D call: TRBD1 (6 bases). Looked up from germline, CDR1 is SNHLY and CDR2 is FYNNEI. The CDR3 runs 13 residues. Trimming removed 4 bases from V and 7 bases from J, with 10 bases in between. The CDR3 DNA sequence: TGTGCCAGCAGTGCAGGGGAGCTTGAAAAACTGTTTTTT. Its protein product is CASSAGELEKLFF.

The J gene is TRBJ2-6, the V gene TRBV25-1; D is unresolved. This CDR3 is 15 amino acids long. V lost 3 bases, J lost 0 bases, and 6 bases lay in between. In germline, CDR1 is MGHDK, CDR2 SYGVNS. Here the CDR3 reads CASSDPSSGANVLTF. The CDR3 bases are TGTGCCAGCAGTGACCCTTCCTCTGGGGCCAACGTCCTGACTTTC.